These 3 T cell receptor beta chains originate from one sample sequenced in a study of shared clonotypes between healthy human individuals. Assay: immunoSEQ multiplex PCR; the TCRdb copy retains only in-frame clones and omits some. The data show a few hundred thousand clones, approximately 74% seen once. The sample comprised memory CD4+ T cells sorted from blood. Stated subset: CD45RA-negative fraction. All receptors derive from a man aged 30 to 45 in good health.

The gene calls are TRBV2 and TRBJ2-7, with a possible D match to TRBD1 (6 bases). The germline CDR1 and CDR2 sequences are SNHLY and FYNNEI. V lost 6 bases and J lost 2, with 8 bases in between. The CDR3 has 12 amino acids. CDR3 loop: CASRGQPYEQYF. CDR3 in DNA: TGTGCCAGCAGAGGACAGCCCTACGAGCAGTACTTC. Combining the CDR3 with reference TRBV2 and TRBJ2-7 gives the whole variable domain EPEVTQTPSHQVTQMGQEVILRCVPISNHLYFYWYRQILGQKVEFLVSFYNNEISEKSEIFDDQFSVERPDGSNFTLKIRSTKLEDSAMYFCASRGQPYEQYFGPGTRLTVT.

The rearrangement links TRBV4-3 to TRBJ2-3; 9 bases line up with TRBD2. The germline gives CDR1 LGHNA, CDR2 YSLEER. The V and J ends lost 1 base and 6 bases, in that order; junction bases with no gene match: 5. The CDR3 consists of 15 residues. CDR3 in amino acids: CASSQGGRAGDTQYF. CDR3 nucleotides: TGCGCCAGCAGCCAAGGCGGGAGGGCAGGGGATACGCAGTATTTT.

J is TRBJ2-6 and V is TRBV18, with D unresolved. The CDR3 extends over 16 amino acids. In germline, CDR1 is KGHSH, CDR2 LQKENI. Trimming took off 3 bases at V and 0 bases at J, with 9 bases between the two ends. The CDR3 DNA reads TGTGCCAGCTCACCCGCACAGAGCTCTGGGGCCAACGTCCTGACTTTC. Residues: CASSPAQSSGANVLTF. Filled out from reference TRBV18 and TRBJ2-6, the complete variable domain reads NAGVMQNPRHLVRRRGQEARLRCSPMKGHSHVYWYRQLPEEGLKFMVYLQKENIIDESGMPKERFSAEFPKEGPSILRIQQVVRGDSAAYFCASSPAQSSGANVLTFGAGSRLTVL.